This T cell receptor beta chain was observed in a study of PD-L1 blockade in urothelial cancer. Study summary: There were a median of around 140,000 T cells in blood samples.

Regarding time point: pretreatment peripheral blood. Synthetic analogs of TCR templates were spiked into every PCR. Data came from immunoSEQ multiplex PCR; TCRdb stores just in-frame clones and leaves some out. The sample shows some 120,000 clones, 84% of them seen only once. Trimming shortened V by 5 bases and J by 4 bases, and 8 bases separated the two germline ends. Germline-derived CDR1 and CDR2 are DFQATT and SNEGSKA (reference sequence). CDR3 length equals 11 residues. The sequence came from a man aged 50-60 years with urothelial cancer. The V and J genes are TRBV20-1 and TRBJ2-5; D ambiguous. Sequencing used PBMCs, obtained around atezolizumab (anti-PD-L1) treatment. The CDR3 protein is CSASAGETQYF. As DNA, the CDR3 is TGCAGTGCTTCGGCAGGAGAGACCCAGTACTTC.